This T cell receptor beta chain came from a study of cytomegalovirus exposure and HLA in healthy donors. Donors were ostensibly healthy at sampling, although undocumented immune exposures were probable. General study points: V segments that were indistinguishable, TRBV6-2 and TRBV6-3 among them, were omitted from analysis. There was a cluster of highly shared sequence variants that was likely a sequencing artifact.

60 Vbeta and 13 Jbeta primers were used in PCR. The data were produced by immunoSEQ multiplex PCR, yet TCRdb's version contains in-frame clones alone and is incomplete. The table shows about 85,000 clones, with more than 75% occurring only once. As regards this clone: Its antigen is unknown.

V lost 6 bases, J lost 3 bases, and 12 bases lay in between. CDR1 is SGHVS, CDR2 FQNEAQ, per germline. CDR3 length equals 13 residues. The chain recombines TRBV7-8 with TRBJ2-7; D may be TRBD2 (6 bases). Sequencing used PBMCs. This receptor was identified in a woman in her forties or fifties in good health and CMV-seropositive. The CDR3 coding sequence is TGTGCCAGCAGTGCCTCGCGGGGCTACGAGCAGTACGTC. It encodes CASSASRGYEQYV.